This passage covers 22 T cell receptor beta chains from one sample sequenced in a study of beta chain features in type 1 diabetes. The authors reverse transcribed all of the isolated RNA, so sequencing captured expressed TCRB transcripts. TCRdb's copy holds only in-frame clones and misses some; the assay was immunoSEQ multiplex PCR. This table holds hundreds of thousands of clones, about 14% found once. Source material: naive CD4+ T cells from blood. The source is a man between 18 and 35 years old in good health.

This sequence joins TRBV30 and TRBJ2-7; 9 bases are shared with TRBD1. CDR1 GTSNPN and CDR2 SVGIG come from the germline V gene (reference sequence). The J segment lost 1 base and the V segment lost 5 bases, leaving 6 bases of the junction unmatched. This CDR3 contains 14 residues. CDR3 in amino acids: CAWRTGGRSYEQYF. The DNA for the CDR3 is TGTGCCTGGCGAACAGGGGGCAGGTCCTACGAGCAGTACTTC.

The CDR3 region is CASSLGLAGLYNEQFF. As DNA, the CDR3 is TGCGCCAGCAGCTTGGGGCTAGCGGGCCTTTACAATGAGCAGTTCTTC. The chain is built from TRBV5-1 and TRBJ2-1, with TRBD2 identical over 8 bases. The CDR3 spans 16 residues. Germline CDR1 is SGHRS and CDR2 is YFSETQ. Trimming at V came to 0 bases and at J to 4 bases, leaving 6 bases not matched to a gene.

The CDR3 nucleotides are TGTGCCAGCAGCCCGACGGGGACAGGGTCCTCCTACGAGCAGTACTTC. It encodes CASSPTGTGSSYEQYF. V gene TRBV7-9 combines with J gene TRBJ2-7, with 9 bases matching TRBD1. The trim removed 5 bases at V and 0 bases at J, leaving 8 bases unmatched. CDR1 is SEHNR, CDR2 FQNEAQ, per germline (reference sequence). The CDR3 runs to 16 residues.

This clone was recorded a few times. The V gene is TRBV27, the J gene TRBJ1-4; weak D call: TRBD1 (6 bases). This CDR3 is 13 amino acids long. The V end was cut by 6 bases, the J end by 10 bases, with 15 bases between. Germline CDR1 reads MNHEY; CDR2 reads SMNVEV (reference sequence). The CDR3 is CASRSPGARKLFF. The CDR3 DNA sequence: TGTGCCAGCAGGTCTCCAGGGGCACGAAAACTGTTTTTT.

This clone showed up just a few times. The gene calls are TRBV19 and TRBJ1-4; 8 positions match TRBD1. Germline CDR1 reads LNHDA; CDR2 reads SQIVND (reference sequence). After removal of 6 bases from V and 4 bases from J, the junction contained 4 bases not matched to a gene. The CDR3 runs 14 residues. CDR3 protein: CASRTTGVNEKLFF. The CDR3 DNA reads as TGTGCCAGTAGGACGACAGGGGTTAATGAAAAACTGTTTTTT.

V is TRBV5-1 and J is TRBJ2-1, with TRBD2 matching 9 bases. The CDR3 covers 15 residues. Germline V gene sequence: CDR1 SGHRS, CDR2 YFSETQ. The trim removed 4 bases at V and 4 bases at J, leaving 6 bases unmatched. The CDR3 here is CASSGSGGLYNEQFF. CDR3 coding DNA: TGCGCCAGCAGCGGGAGCGGGGGGCTATACAATGAGCAGTTCTTC.

This clone was seen only a few times. This sequence joins TRBV27 and TRBJ2-4; D uncertain. The CDR3 sequence is 16 residues long. V lost 7 bases and J 0 bases, leaving 16 bases between the germline ends. Germline lookup yields CDR1 MNHEY and CDR2 SMNVEV (reference sequence). CDR3 amino acids: CASNIGRLLAKNIQYF. The CDR3 DNA is TGTGCCAGCAATATCGGCCGCTTACTAGCCAAAAACATTCAGTACTTC.

The rearrangement joins TRBV5-1 to TRBJ2-5; TRBD1 matches at 7 bases. The germline V gene encodes CDR1 SGHRS and CDR2 YFSETQ. J gave up 2 bases and V 4 bases, and 8 bases lay outside the gene matches. The CDR3 is 15 amino acids. In DNA, the CDR3 is TGCGCCAGCAGCCTTTACCAGGGACAGCAAGAGACCCAGTACTTC. Encoded protein: CASSLYQGQQETQYF.

This clone occurred a few times. The chain joins TRBV7-9 to TRBJ2-2; 11 bases agree with TRBD2. CDR3 size: 19 residues. Germline V gene data show CDR1 as SEHNR and CDR2 as FQNEAQ (reference sequence). Trimming took 3 bases from V and 6 from J; bases not matched to a gene: 15. Here the CDR3 DNA reads TGTGCCAGCAGCTTGGCCCAAACTAGCGGGGGACGAATATCCGGGGAGCTGTTTTTT. Translation: CASSLAQTSGGRISGELFF.

This clone was seen only a few times. The chain recombines TRBV5-6 with TRBJ2-1, with D unresolved. The germline V gene has CDR1 SGHDT and CDR2 YYEEEE. Trimming took 1 base from V and 0 from J, leaving 5 bases between them. This CDR3 spans 14 amino acids. This CDR3 reads CASSLPVSYNEQFF. CDR3 sequence (DNA): TGTGCCAGCAGCTTGCCAGTCTCCTACAATGAGCAGTTCTTC.

This clone was seen a handful of times. This chain links TRBV5-1 with TRBJ2-1; D ambiguous. CDR3 length: 12 amino acids. Germline V gene lookup returns CDR1 SGHRS and CDR2 YFSETQ. Trimming took off 0 bases at V and 8 bases at J, with 6 bases between the two ends. The CDR3 spells CASSLGWDEQFF. The CDR3 DNA reads TGCGCCAGCAGCTTGGGTTGGGATGAGCAGTTCTTC. Drawing the rest from reference TRBV5-1 and TRBJ2-1, the complete variable domain is KAGVTQTPRYLIKTRGQQVTLSCSPISGHRSVSWYQQTPGQGLQFLFEYFSETQRNKGNFPGRFSGRQFSNSRSEMNVSTLELGDSALYLCASSLGWDEQFFGPGTRLTVL.

This clone turned up a few times. The chain links TRBV7-2 to TRBJ2-1; D not resolved. Germline V gene data show CDR1 as SGHTA and CDR2 as FQGNSA. The V gene lost 6 bases and the J gene lost 4 bases, with 7 bases spanning the gap. The CDR3 contains 12 residues. DNA of the CDR3: TGTGCCAGCAGTCGCGATTACAATGAGCAGTTCTTC. It encodes CASSRDYNEQFF. Looking up the rest from reference TRBV7-2 and TRBJ2-1 gives the full variable domain: GAGVSQSPSNKVTEKGKDVELRCDPISGHTALYWYRQSLGQGLEFLIYFQGNSAPDKSGLPSDRFSAERTGGSVSTLTIQRTQQEDSAVYLCASSRDYNEQFFGPGTRLTVL.

The rearrangement uses TRBV19 and TRBJ2-7; tentatively, D is TRBD1 (5 bases). There are 15 residues in the CDR3. Germline V gives CDR1 LNHDA, CDR2 SQIVND (reference sequence). Trimming shortened V by 3 bases and J by 0 bases, and 12 bases separated the two germline ends. CDR3 loop: CASSIVQGISYEQYF. The CDR3 DNA reads as TGTGCCAGTAGTATCGTCCAGGGCATCTCCTACGAGCAGTACTTC.

The rearrangement uses TRBV18 and TRBJ1-1; D may be TRBD1 (6 bases). Germline loops: CDR1 KGHSH, CDR2 LQKENI. The CDR3 length is 13 residues. V was pared by 6 bases and J by 4 bases, with 12 bases between. This CDR3 is CASSSQGTTEAFF. CDR3 DNA sequence: TGTGCCAGCTCGTCACAGGGTACCACTGAAGCTTTCTTT. The whole variable domain, remainder taken from reference TRBV18 and TRBJ1-1, is NAGVMQNPRHLVRRRGQEARLRCSPMKGHSHVYWYRQLPEEGLKFMVYLQKENIIDESGMPKERFSAEFPKEGPSILRIQQVVRGDSAAYFCASSSQGTTEAFFGQGTRLTVV.

The table lists this clone with a few counts. The V gene is TRBV4-2, the J gene TRBJ1-1; no clear D. The germline V gene encodes CDR1 LGHNA and CDR2 YNFKEQ. Trimming cost V 3 bases and J 2 bases, with 10 bases left between them. CDR3 length: 14 amino acids. The CDR3 DNA sequence: TGTGCCAGCAGCCAGCAAACAGCTAACACTGAAGCTTTCTTT. Its translation: CASSQQTANTEAFF.

In this sample, this clone turned up many times. The genes are TRBV10-3 and TRBJ1-2; 7 bases agree with TRBD1. In germline, CDR1 is ENHRY, CDR2 SYGVKD. The V gene end was trimmed by 7 bases and the J gene end by 7 bases; junction bases not matched to a gene: 6. This CDR3 is built from 12 residues. The CDR3 DNA sequence: TGTGCCATCACGGCAGGGGGTCTTGGCTACACCTTC. Translation: CAITAGGLGYTF.

This clone came up a few times. The rearrangement links TRBV4-3 to TRBJ2-1; 10 positions agree with TRBD2. Trimming removed 4 bases from V and 0 bases from J; junction bases left unmatched: 6. Per the germline V gene, CDR1 is LGHNA and CDR2 is YSLEER. This CDR3 is 17 amino acids long. The CDR3 region is CASSLTSGIISYNEQFF. CDR3 DNA: TGCGCCAGCAGCCTTACTAGCGGGATAATCTCCTACAATGAGCAGTTCTTC.

CDR3 amino acids: CASSSPGPGANVLTF. CDR3 DNA: TGTGCCAGCAGTTCACCAGGGCCTGGGGCCAACGTCCTGACTTTC. The rearrangement links TRBV6-5 to TRBJ2-6; D possibly corresponds to TRBD1 (5 bases). Trimming removed 4 bases at V and 2 bases at J, with 9 bases between. Germline V gene sequence: CDR1 MNHEY, CDR2 SVGAGI. The CDR3 loop spans 15 amino acids.

In its sample, this clone was seen a few times. This chain uses TRBV19 with TRBJ2-3, with D hard to call. V was pared by 4 bases and J by 2 bases, with 4 bases between. There are 12 residues in the CDR3. Germline V gene data show CDR1 as LNHDA and CDR2 as SQIVND (reference sequence). The DNA for the CDR3 is TGTGCCAGTAGTAGCAACACAGATACGCAGTATTTT. It codes for CASSSNTDTQYF.

The chain recombines TRBV28 with TRBJ1-5, with D hard to call. The CDR3 has 9 residues. V shed 8 bases and J shed 9 bases, with 5 bases lying between them. Looked up from germline, CDR1 is MDHEN and CDR2 is SYDVKM. This CDR3 is CASGRPQHF. CDR3 coding DNA: TGTGCCAGCGGTCGGCCCCAGCATTTT.

The CDR3 DNA reads TGTGCCAGCAGTGGAAGGACAGGGGCGGACACTGAAGCTTTCTTT. Its translation: CASSGRTGADTEAFF. V gene TRBV2 combines with J gene TRBJ1-1; the match to TRBD1 covers 9 bases. The CDR3 runs to 15 residues. The V segment lost 4 bases and the J segment 3 bases; nucleotides outside the gene matches: 6. Germline V lookup: CDR1 SNHLY, CDR2 FYNNEI.

The chain employs TRBV9 and TRBJ2-1; no clear D. Per the germline V gene, CDR1 is SGDLS and CDR2 is YYNGEE. The CDR3 is made up of 11 amino acids. V dropped 2 bases and J dropped 5 bases, with 2 bases sitting between them. CDR3 region: CASSVNNEQFF. The CDR3, as DNA: TGTGCCAGCAGCGTTAACAATGAGCAGTTCTTC.